Listed below are T cell receptor beta chains from one sample, sequenced in a study of cytomegalovirus exposure and HLA in healthy donors. Sequenced by immunoSEQ multiplex PCR; TCRdb stores in-frame clones only, minus some. The sample lists more than 95,000 clones; roughly 80% were seen once. Sequenced input: PBMCs. The receptors were sampled from a man aged 18 to 30 in good health and CMV-seropositive. Each CDR3 is given with its conserved first and last residue. D genes are given only for firm matches. Size tells how often a clone was seen (once, few, many) or the class of an expanded clone, and some rows leave it out.

D | J | V | size | CDR3 | DNA
- | TRBJ1-2 | TRBV13 | - | CASSLINYGYTF | TGTGCCAGCAGCCTAATAAACTATGGCTACACCTTC
TRBD2 | TRBJ2-1 | TRBV7-6 | - | CASSFTVAGALNEQFF | TGTGCCAGCAGCTTCACTGTAGCGGGAGCCCTCAATGAGCAGTTCTTC
- | TRBJ2-7 | TRBV20-1 | - | CSARDLYEQYF | TGCAGTGCTAGAGATCTGTACGAGCAGTACTTC
- | TRBJ2-3 | TRBV6-1 | - | CASSESGGADTQYF | TGTGCCAGCAGTGAATCCGGTGGAGCAGATACGCAGTATTTT
TRBD1 | TRBJ1-6 | TRBV6-1 | - | CASSTTGTGGSPLHF | TGTGCCAGCAGTACGACCGGGACAGGGGGTTCACCCCTCCACTTT
TRBD1 | TRBJ1-6 | TRBV6-5 | once | CASSSRDRYNSPLHF | TGTGCCAGCAGCTCTAGGGACAGATATAATTCACCCCTCCACTTT
TRBD1 | TRBJ2-2 | TRBV7-9 | once | CASSVGWDRAKPGELFF | TGTGCCAGCAGCGTAGGCTGGGACAGGGCGAAGCCCGGGGAGCTGTTTTTT
TRBD1 | TRBJ2-7 | TRBV18 | once | CASSLGQESYEQYF | TGTGCCAGCTCACTAGGACAGGAGAGCTACGAGCAGTACTTC
TRBD1 | TRBJ2-5 | TRBV19 | - | CASSGTGGVGETQYF | TGTGCCAGTAGCGGCACAGGGGGCGTGGGAGAGACCCAGTACTTC
TRBD2 | TRBJ2-4 | TRBV10-3 | - | CAISESSLAVAKNIQYF | TGTGCCATCAGTGAGTCGAGTCTAGCGGTAGCCAAAAACATTCAGTACTTC
TRBD2 | TRBJ2-1 | TRBV4-1 | - | CASSQGLAGVGYNEQFF | TGCGCCAGCAGCCAAGGACTAGCGGGAGTAGGCTACAATGAGCAGTTCTTC
- | TRBJ1-1 | TRBV27 | - | CASSLGSGTGTEAFF | TGTGCCAGCAGTTTAGGATCGGGAACGGGGACTGAAGCTTTCTTT
- | TRBJ2-7 | TRBV7-7 | - | CASSLVAGTEQYF | TGTGCTAGCAGCTTAGTCGCAGGAACCGAGCAGTACTTC
TRBD2 | TRBJ2-3 | TRBV14 | - | CASSQGLAVGTDTQYF | TGTGCCAGCAGCCAAGGACTAGCTGTGGGAACAGATACGCAGTATTTT
TRBD2 | TRBJ2-7 | TRBV4-3 | once | CASSQDLTASGIYEQYF | TGCGCCAGCAGCCAAGATCTAACGGCTAGCGGGATCTACGAGCAGTACTTC
- | TRBJ1-1 | TRBV6-7 | - | CASSYGACGQRDTEAFF | TGTGCCAGCAGTTACGGTGCTTGCGGGCAGCGGGATACTGAAGCTTTCTTT
- | TRBJ1-2 | TRBV4-3 | - | CASSQETGGQYGYTF | TGCGCCAGCAGCCAAGAGACAGGAGGTCAATATGGCTACACCTTC
- | TRBJ1-1 | TRBV2 | - | CASSITGAEAFF | TGTGCCAGCAGTATAACCGGGGCTGAAGCTTTCTTT
TRBD1 | TRBJ1-4 | TRBV2 | - | CASSERQGLIQLFF | TGTGCCAGCAGTGAAAGACAGGGTCTTATACAACTGTTTTTT
- | TRBJ2-7 | TRBV11-2 | once | CASSSPRGSMGEQYF | TGTGCCAGCAGCTCGCCCAGGGGCTCGATGGGCGAGCAGTACTTC
- | TRBJ2-7 | TRBV5-1 | - | CASSQETRDYEQYF | TGCGCCAGCAGCCAAGAAACCCGGGACTACGAGCAGTACTTC
- | TRBJ2-3 | TRBV7-2 | - | CASSLRVGLGATDTQYF | TGTGCCAGCAGCTTACGGGTCGGTTTAGGAGCCACAGATACGCAGTATTTT
- | TRBJ2-5 | TRBV4-1 | - | CASSQVGVPRGETQYF | TGCGCCAGCAGCCAAGTTGGGGTGCCCAGGGGAGAGACCCAGTACTTC
- | TRBJ2-7 | TRBV11-2 | - | CASSLEGRAGAYEQYF | TGTGCCAGCAGCTTAGAGGGTCGGGCAGGGGCCTACGAGCAGTACTTC
- | TRBJ1-6 | TRBV13 | - | CASSFSILNSPLHF | TGTGCCAGCAGCTTTAGCATCTTGAATTCACCCCTCCACTTT
- | TRBJ2-2 | TRBV2 | - | CASRRAWSTRELFF | TGTGCCAGCAGACGCGCCTGGAGCACCCGGGAGCTGTTTTTT
- | TRBJ2-3 | TRBV9 | - | CASSVTPSTDTQYF | TGTGCCAGCAGCGTAACACCTAGCACAGATACGCAGTATTTT
TRBD2 | TRBJ2-3 | TRBV30 | - | CAWRSLAGITDTQYF | TGTGCCTGGAGATCGTTAGCGGGGATCACAGATACGCAGTATTTT
- | TRBJ1-5 | TRBV30 | - | CAWSNYGGQPQHF | TGTGCCTGGTCCAACTACGGGGGGCAGCCCCAGCATTTT
TRBD2 | TRBJ2-4 | TRBV7-2 | - | CASSLGGLAGGNIQYF | TGTGCCAGCAGCTTAGGGGGACTAGCGGGGGGAAACATTCAGTACTTC
TRBD1 | TRBJ2-6 | TRBV5-5 | - | CASSPTGQGSSGANVLTF | TGTGCCAGCAGCCCAACGGGACAGGGAAGCTCTGGGGCCAACGTCCTGACTTTC
- | TRBJ1-2 | TRBV7-9 | - | CASRADQGIVYGYTF | TGTGCCAGCAGAGCCGACCAGGGGATAGTCTATGGCTACACCTTC
- | TRBJ1-1 | TRBV7-9 | few | CSSTPEGRNTEAFF | TGTTCCAGCACCCCGGAGGGGAGGAACACTGAAGCTTTCTTT
- | TRBJ1-4 | TRBV6-4 | - | CASSVTARGKLFF | TGTGCCAGCAGTGTAACAGCCCGGGGGAAACTGTTTTTT
TRBD1 | TRBJ2-7 | TRBV27 | - | CASSPGQGYEQYF | TGTGCCAGCAGCCCGGGACAGGGCTACGAGCAGTACTTC
TRBD1 | TRBJ2-7 | TRBV10-3 | - | CAISEGAGTYEQYF | TGTGCCATCAGCGAGGGGGCAGGGACCTACGAGCAGTACTTC
TRBD1 | TRBJ1-2 | TRBV5-4 | - | CASRTDRDYGYTF | TGTGCCAGCCGAACAGACAGGGACTATGGCTACACCTTC
- | TRBJ2-7 | TRBV11-2 | - | CASSLEAGHEQYF | TGTGCCAGCAGCTTAGAGGCGGGCCACGAGCAGTACTTC
TRBD1 | TRBJ2-7 | TRBV13 | - | CASSLIGQGYEQYF | TGTGCCAGCAGCTTAATTGGACAGGGATACGAGCAGTACTTC
TRBD1 | TRBJ1-4 | TRBV10-1 | - | CASRLHGTGAGPTNEKLFF | TGCGCCAGCAGACTACATGGGACAGGGGCCGGCCCAACTAATGAAAAACTGTTTTTT
TRBD1 | TRBJ1-5 | TRBV4-2 | - | CASSQGTGNNQPQHF | TGTGCCAGCAGCCAGGGGACAGGGAACAATCAGCCCCAGCATTTT
- | TRBJ1-4 | TRBV4-1 | once | CASSQGPGNEKLFF | TGCGCCAGCAGCCAAGGTCCAGGGAATGAAAAACTGTTTTTT
TRBD1 | TRBJ2-5 | TRBV5-1 | - | CASSRQGEQETQYF | TGCGCCAGCAGCCGACAGGGGGAACAAGAGACCCAGTACTTC
- | TRBJ2-7 | TRBV10-3 | - | CAISEGQTYEQYF | TGTGCCATCAGTGAGGGACAGACCTACGAGCAGTACTTC
TRBD1 | TRBJ1-6 | TRBV2 | - | CASSDEGARRSPLHF | TGTGCCAGCAGTGATGAGGGGGCACGGAGATCACCCCTCCACTTT
- | TRBJ1-2 | TRBV27 | - | CASRIRDTDNGYTF | TGTGCCAGCAGAATCAGGGACACTGATAATGGCTACACCTTC
TRBD1 | TRBJ1-5 | TRBV2 | - | CASSPRGQGAYQPQHF | TGTGCCAGCAGCCCGAGGGGACAGGGCGCTTATCAGCCCCAGCATTTT
- | TRBJ2-7 | TRBV7-8 | - | CASSFQAGPSSYEQYF | TGTGCCAGCAGCTTTCAGGCAGGGCCAAGCTCCTACGAGCAGTACTTC
- | TRBJ2-5 | TRBV2 | - | CASIFSSRGETQYF | TGTGCCAGCATTTTTAGCAGTCGAGGAGAGACCCAGTACTTC
TRBD2 | TRBJ2-4 | TRBV6-1 | - | CASIASGRPGNIQYF | TGTGCCAGCATTGCTAGCGGGAGGCCGGGGAACATTCAGTACTTC
- | TRBJ2-7 | TRBV15 | few | CATSRDLSYEQYF | TGTGCCACCAGCAGAGATCTATCCTACGAGCAGTACTTC